The rows below give T cell receptor beta chains drawn from one sample of a study of cytomegalovirus exposure and HLA in healthy donors. Using immunoSEQ multiplex PCR, the repertoire was profiled, and TCRdb retains in-frame clones only, with some absent. Of 180,000 or so clones detected, around 80% appear once; the ten largest clones hold roughly 7.1%. Sequences were obtained from PBMCs. The receptors originated from a woman in her 40s in good health and CMV-seropositive. The CDR3 runs from the conserved cysteine through the conserved F or W. D genes are given only for firm matches. Clone size, where shown, is once, few, many, or a class for clones that have expanded.

len: 14; d_gene: .; j_gene: TRBJ1-6; abundance: .; v_gene: TRBV7-8; CDR3aa: CASRTSSYNSPLHF; CDR3nt: TGTGCCAGCAGAACTAGCTCCTATAATTCACCCCTCCACTTT
len: 14; d_gene: TRBD2; j_gene: TRBJ2-1; abundance: few; v_gene: TRBV7-2; CDR3aa: CASSWTSGSHEQFF; CDR3nt: TGTGCCAGCTCTTGGACTAGCGGGAGTCATGAGCAGTTCTTC
len: 15; d_gene: TRBD1; j_gene: TRBJ1-2; abundance: .; v_gene: TRBV6-1; CDR3aa: CASRAGGLANYGYTF; CDR3nt: TGTGCCAGCAGGGCAGGGGGCTTGGCTAACTATGGCTACACCTTC
len: 16; d_gene: TRBD2; j_gene: TRBJ2-2; abundance: few; v_gene: TRBV25-1; CDR3aa: CASSEGLAGGTGELFF; CDR3nt: TGTGCCAGCAGTGAAGGACTAGCGGGAGGGACCGGGGAGCTGTTTTTT
len: 16; d_gene: TRBD2; j_gene: TRBJ2-7; abundance: .; v_gene: TRBV14; CDR3aa: CASSQGTSRWKYEQYF; CDR3nt: TGTGCCAGCAGCCAGGGGACTAGTCGCTGGAAATACGAGCAGTACTTC
len: 14; d_gene: TRBD1; j_gene: TRBJ2-3; abundance: .; v_gene: TRBV5-4; CDR3aa: CASSPGQSTDTQYF; CDR3nt: TGTGCCAGCAGCCCGGGACAGAGCACAGATACGCAGTATTTT
len: 13; d_gene: TRBD1; j_gene: TRBJ1-5; abundance: few; v_gene: TRBV6-5; CDR3aa: CATRDRVNQPQHF; CDR3nt: TGTGCCACCCGGGACAGGGTCAACCAGCCCCAGCATTTT
len: 13; d_gene: TRBD1; j_gene: TRBJ2-7; abundance: .; v_gene: TRBV29-1; CDR3aa: CSARQGGAYEQYF; CDR3nt: TGCAGCGCTCGACAGGGGGGCGCCTACGAGCAGTACTTC
len: 15; d_gene: .; j_gene: TRBJ1-4; abundance: .; v_gene: TRBV7-2; CDR3aa: CASSWAGGTNEKLFF; CDR3nt: TGTGCCAGCAGCTGGGCCGGGGGAACTAATGAAAAACTGTTTTTT
len: 15; d_gene: .; j_gene: TRBJ2-7; abundance: .; v_gene: TRBV6-5; CDR3aa: CASSYIQGSSYEQYF; CDR3nt: TGTGCCAGCAGTTACATACAGGGAAGCTCCTACGAGCAGTACTTC
len: 15; d_gene: .; j_gene: TRBJ1-3; abundance: .; v_gene: TRBV14; CDR3aa: CASSQGRISGNTIYF; CDR3nt: TGTGCCAGCAGCCAAGGGAGGATCTCTGGAAACACCATATATTTT
len: 14; d_gene: .; j_gene: TRBJ1-1; abundance: few; v_gene: TRBV19; CDR3aa: CASSMGSMNTEAFF; CDR3nt: TGTGCCAGTAGTATGGGCAGTATGAACACTGAAGCTTTCTTT
len: 15; d_gene: TRBD2; j_gene: TRBJ2-2; abundance: once; v_gene: TRBV11-2; CDR3aa: CASTISHSGRGELFF; CDR3nt: TGTGCCAGCACCATAAGTCACAGCGGGAGGGGGGAGCTGTTTTTT
len: 15; d_gene: .; j_gene: TRBJ1-5; abundance: once; v_gene: TRBV19; CDR3aa: CASSMPSYSNQPQHF; CDR3nt: TGTGCCAGTAGTATGCCCAGTTATAGCAATCAGCCCCAGCATTTT
len: 17; d_gene: .; j_gene: TRBJ2-7; abundance: .; v_gene: TRBV28; CDR3aa: CASSSTPASKSSYEQYF; CDR3nt: TGTGCCAGCAGTTCCACCCCTGCTAGTAAAAGCTCCTACGAGCAGTACTTC
len: 14; d_gene: .; j_gene: TRBJ2-1; abundance: .; v_gene: TRBV6-6; CDR3aa: CASSYEWGDNEQFF; CDR3nt: TGTGCCAGCAGTTACGAGTGGGGGGATAATGAGCAGTTCTTC
len: 13; d_gene: .; j_gene: TRBJ2-7; abundance: .; v_gene: TRBV19; CDR3aa: CASRPRELGEQYF; CDR3nt: TGTGCCAGTAGACCTCGGGAGTTAGGCGAGCAGTACTTC
len: 13; d_gene: .; j_gene: TRBJ1-2; abundance: .; v_gene: TRBV18; CDR3aa: CASSPQGHSGYTF; CDR3nt: TGTGCCAGCTCACCACAAGGACATAGTGGCTACACCTTC
len: 13; d_gene: .; j_gene: TRBJ1-6; abundance: .; v_gene: TRBV29-1; CDR3aa: CSVGASLESPLHF; CDR3nt: TGCAGCGTTGGAGCTTCCTTGGAGTCACCCCTCCACTTT
len: 15; d_gene: TRBD1; j_gene: TRBJ1-4; abundance: .; v_gene: TRBV19; CDR3aa: CASSTTTGSYEKLFF; CDR3nt: TGTGCCAGTAGTACGACGACAGGGTCTTATGAAAAACTGTTTTTT
len: 17; d_gene: TRBD2; j_gene: TRBJ2-7; abundance: .; v_gene: TRBV5-1; CDR3aa: CASSLAGRAGTRYEQYF; CDR3nt: TGCGCCAGCAGCTTGGCTGGTCGCGCCGGGACTAGGTACGAGCAGTACTTC
len: 15; d_gene: TRBD1; j_gene: TRBJ1-6; abundance: few; v_gene: TRBV5-1; CDR3aa: CASSPGTGKNSPLHF; CDR3nt: TGCGCCAGCAGCCCCGGGACAGGGAAGAATTCACCCCTCCACTTT
len: 11; d_gene: .; j_gene: TRBJ2-1; abundance: .; v_gene: TRBV5-8; CDR3aa: CASSFSNEQFF; CDR3nt: TGTGCCAGCAGCTTTAGCAATGAGCAGTTCTTC
len: 14; d_gene: TRBD1; j_gene: TRBJ2-7; abundance: .; v_gene: TRBV5-1; CDR3aa: CASSVLTGGYEQYF; CDR3nt: TGCGCCAGCAGCGTGCTGACAGGGGGCTACGAGCAGTACTTC
len: 17; d_gene: TRBD1; j_gene: TRBJ2-2; abundance: .; v_gene: TRBV7-8; CDR3aa: CASTHTRGQASTGELFF; CDR3nt: TGTGCCAGCACACATACTCGGGGACAGGCATCCACCGGGGAGCTGTTTTTT
len: 15; d_gene: .; j_gene: TRBJ2-2; abundance: .; v_gene: TRBV30; CDR3aa: CAWSSLNQDTGELFF; CDR3nt: TGTGCCTGGAGTTCATTAAATCAGGACACCGGGGAGCTGTTTTTT
len: 13; d_gene: TRBD1; j_gene: TRBJ1-2; abundance: once; v_gene: TRBV27; CDR3aa: CASSPGQYYGYTF; CDR3nt: TGTGCCAGCAGCCCGGGACAGTACTATGGCTACACCTTC
len: 13; d_gene: TRBD1; j_gene: TRBJ1-2; abundance: .; v_gene: TRBV7-9; CDR3aa: CASSPDRVNGYTF; CDR3nt: TGTGCCAGCAGCCCTGACAGGGTTAATGGCTACACCTTC
len: 15; d_gene: TRBD2; j_gene: TRBJ2-1; abundance: .; v_gene: TRBV4-2; CDR3aa: CASSQEGDYYNEQFF; CDR3nt: TGTGCCAGCAGCCAAGAAGGGGACTACTACAATGAGCAGTTCTTC
len: 18; d_gene: TRBD2; j_gene: TRBJ2-1; abundance: few; v_gene: TRBV12-5; CDR3aa: CASGLVGSGRGSYNEQFF; CDR3nt: TGTGCTAGTGGTTTGGTAGGTAGCGGGAGGGGATCCTACAATGAGCAGTTCTTC
len: 15; d_gene: .; j_gene: TRBJ1-5; abundance: few; v_gene: TRBV2; CDR3aa: CASSEEQWGEQPQHF; CDR3nt: TGTGCCAGCAGTGAAGAACAGTGGGGAGAGCAGCCCCAGCATTTT
len: 17; d_gene: TRBD2; j_gene: TRBJ2-1; abundance: .; v_gene: TRBV5-5; CDR3aa: CASSLGSGRRAYNEQFF; CDR3nt: TGTGCCAGCAGCTTAGGTAGCGGGAGGCGCGCCTACAATGAGCAGTTCTTC
len: 18; d_gene: .; j_gene: TRBJ2-3; abundance: .; v_gene: TRBV28; CDR3aa: CASTEGGAARLSTDTQYF; CDR3nt: TGTGCCAGCACCGAGGGCGGGGCCGCGCGCCTTTCCACAGATACGCAGTATTTT